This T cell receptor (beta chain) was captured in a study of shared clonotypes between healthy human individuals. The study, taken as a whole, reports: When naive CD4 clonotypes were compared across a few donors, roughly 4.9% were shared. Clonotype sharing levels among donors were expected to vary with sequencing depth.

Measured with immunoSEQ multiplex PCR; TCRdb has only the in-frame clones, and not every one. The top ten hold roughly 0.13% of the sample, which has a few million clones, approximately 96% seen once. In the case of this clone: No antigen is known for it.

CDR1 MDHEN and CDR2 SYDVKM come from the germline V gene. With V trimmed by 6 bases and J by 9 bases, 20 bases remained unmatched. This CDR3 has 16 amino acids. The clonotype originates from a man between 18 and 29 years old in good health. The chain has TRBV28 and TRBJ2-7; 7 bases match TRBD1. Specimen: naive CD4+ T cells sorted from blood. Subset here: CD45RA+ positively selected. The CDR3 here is CASSLRGQPGVGRQYF. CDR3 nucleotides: TGTGCCAGCAGCCTCAGGGGACAGCCAGGAGTTGGACGGCAGTACTTC.